This T cell receptor (beta chain) comes out of a study of blood T cell repertoires in COVID-19. The data were produced by immunoSEQ multiplex PCR, yet TCRdb's version contains in-frame clones alone and is incomplete. The table lists 170,000 or so clones, approximately 86% of them singletons. Sequencing was performed on peripheral blood. The origin of this receptor is a man between 35 and 55 years old with active or convalescent COVID-19.

CDR3 sequence: CASSQGVLKEGYTF. CDR3 in DNA: TGTGCCAGCAGCCAAGGGGTCCTCAAGGAGGGCTACACCTTC. This chain uses TRBV4-2 with TRBJ1-2; D uncertain. The germline V gene has CDR1 LGHNA and CDR2 YNFKEQ. V lost 1 base and J 8 bases, leaving 14 bases between the germline ends. The CDR3 contains 14 residues.